This TCR beta chain was found in a study of blood T cell dynamics during melanoma immunotherapy. Study-level results: Unlike progressors, later disease-control patients had W3 repertoires gaining clonality or diversity.

For this clone: The antigen remains unidentified.

Time point here: pre-treatment baseline. One draw preceded checkpoint blockade; another followed its first cycle at week 3. Apart from two fast progressors, RECIST 1.1 response was judged 12 weeks post-infusion. The table came from immunoSEQ multiplex PCR; TCRdb's copy has only in-frame clones and leaves some out. The repertoire holds roughly 17,000 clones, with approximately 80% as singletons. The CDR3 runs to 14 residues. V gave up 5 bases and J gave up 10 bases, with 18 bases separating them. Germline V CDR1 and CDR2: LNHDA, SQIVND (reference sequence). This sequence was found in a human donor with melanoma. The rearrangement links TRBV19 to TRBJ2-1; D may be TRBD1 (5 bases). This sample comprised blood, obtained from a patient treated with checkpoint blockade. CDR3 coding DNA: TGTGCCAGTAGTCTAAATGGTGGGGCCATCGAGCAGTTCTTC. Protein: CASSLNGGAIEQFF.